These 22 T cell receptor beta chains were sequenced from one sample in a study of blood T cells in healthy people across ages. Using a J-beta primer mix together with a sample-barcoded 5' primer, a second PCR was run for roughly 6 to 11 cycles. MiXCR, run by TCRdb on the 5' RACE reads, gives a single entry per CDR3 protein. The sample lists around 1,500,000 distinct CDR3 sequences, around 39% occurring once. Input material: blood. Source of these receptors: a woman under 30 in good health.

This clonotype has only a few counts. This sequence joins TRBV27 and TRBJ2-3; D not certain. CDR3 length equals 12 residues. V was pared by 6 bases and J by 10 bases, with 14 bases between. The germline V gene has CDR1 MNHEY and CDR2 SMNVEV (reference sequence). The CDR3 reads CASSTPPRAQYF. DNA for the CDR3: TGTGCCAGCAGCACACCCCCACGGGCGCAGTATTTT.

The chain has TRBV20-1 and TRBJ2-3; TRBD1 agrees at 8 bases. The germline gives CDR1 DFQATT, CDR2 SNEGSKA (reference sequence). This CDR3 region has 12 residues. CDR3 sequence: CIVDREADTQYF. Written as DNA, the CDR3 is TGCATTGTGGACAGGGAGGCAGATACGCAGTATTTT.

V usage is TRBV6-5 and J usage is TRBJ1-5, with TRBD1 as a possible D gene (5 bases). The CDR3 contains 14 residues. V lost 3 bases to trimming and J lost 6 bases, with 12 bases between them. The V gene's germline CDR1 is MNHEY and CDR2 SVGAGI. In DNA, the CDR3 is TGTGCCAGCAGTTATTTGCAGGGAGCTCAGCCCCAGCATTTT. Protein sequence: CASSYLQGAQPQHF.

J is TRBJ1-1 and V is TRBV29-1, with D perhaps matching TRBD1 (6 bases). Per germline, CDR1 SQVTM and CDR2 ANQGSEA. The CDR3 consists of 11 residues. Trimming took off 1 base at V and 10 bases at J, with 10 bases between the two ends. The CDR3 bases are TGCAGCGTTGAAGCGGGGGGCAGAGCTTTCTTT. Amino acid sequence: CSVEAGGRAFF.

The chain carries TRBV11-1 and TRBJ2-1; weak D call: TRBD1 (5 bases). The closer fit of TRBJ2-7 to the DNA end suggests the J call may be wrong. Germline V gives CDR1 SGHAT, CDR2 FQDESV (reference sequence). The length of the CDR3 is 16 residues. The CDR3 region is CASSLPRWGSYNEQYF. The CDR3 nucleotides are TGTGCCAGCAGCCTACCCCGTTGGGGCTCCTACAATGAGCAGTACTTC.

The sample holds a few counts of this clonotype. V gene TRBV4-1 combines with J gene TRBJ1-1; D is undetermined. Germline loops: CDR1 MGHRA, CDR2 YSYEKL. V lost 0 bases to trimming and J lost 3 bases, with 11 bases between them. CDR3 length equals 15 residues. The CDR3 coding sequence is TGCGCCAGCAGCCAAGAATCCGGATTCGACACTGAAGCTTTCTTT. Translating it yields CASSQESGFDTEAFF.

A note on this clonotype: At one boundary the junction diverges from the germline segment, which might be a read error. V usage is TRBV11-2 and J usage is TRBJ1-1; no firm D call. The CDR3 has 12 residues. Germline lookup yields CDR1 SGHAT and CDR2 FQNNGV. DNA for the CDR3: TGCGCCAGCAGCCAAATCAACACTGAAGCTTTCTTT. This translates into CASSQINTEAFF.

A remark on this clonotype: Relative to the germline gene, one junction end is altered; a read error may explain this. This chain links TRBV5-6 with TRBJ2-3; 7 bases match TRBD2. CDR1 and CDR2 from the germline V gene are SGHDT and YYEEEE. The length of the CDR3 is 18 residues. This chain's CDR3 is CTSSGAEGGPIHTDTQYF. CDR3 DNA: TGTACCAGCAGCGGAGCAGAGGGAGGGCCGATACACACAGATACGCAGTATTTT.

The chain couples TRBV19 to TRBJ2-7; TRBD2 is a possible D gene (6 bases). V lost 3 bases and J 6 bases, leaving 9 bases between the germline ends. CDR1 is LNHDA, CDR2 SQIVND, per germline (reference sequence). The CDR3 is made up of 12 amino acids. The CDR3 DNA sequence: TGTGCCAGTAGTATGCGGGGTGGCGAGCAGTACTTC. Encoded protein: CASSMRGGEQYF.

This clonotype was seen more than once but under ten times. The rearrangement links TRBV11-2 to TRBJ1-1; weak D call: TRBD1 (6 bases). Germline V gives CDR1 SGHAT, CDR2 FQNNGV. The CDR3 has 17 residues. Trimming stripped 2 bases from V and 0 bases from J, with 16 bases between. CDR3 DNA sequence: TGTGCCAGCAGCTTATACCTTCTGCGGGACATGAACACTGAAGCTTTCTTT. Encoded protein: CASSLYLLRDMNTEAFF.

This chain connects TRBV29-1 to TRBJ2-1, with 9 bases that match TRBD1. There are 14 residues in the CDR3. V lost 4 bases to trimming and J lost 5 bases; unmatched junction nucleotides: 6. Germline loops: CDR1 SQVTM, CDR2 ANQGSEA. For the CDR3, the DNA is TGCAGCGTTGCGGGACAGGGAACAAACAATGAGCAGTTCTTC. Its translation: CSVAGQGTNNEQFF.

In its sample, this clonotype was seen a few times. The chain carries TRBV29-1 and TRBJ1-1; 8 nucleotides agree with TRBD1. The CDR3 totals 13 residues. Per the germline V gene, CDR1 is SQVTM and CDR2 is ANQGSEA. V was clipped by 6 bases and J by 4 bases; unmatched bases: 7. This CDR3 reads CSVMTGVGTEAFF. The CDR3 bases are TGCAGCGTAATGACAGGGGTTGGCACTGAAGCTTTCTTT.

This chain connects TRBV7-6 to TRBJ2-5; 10 nucleotides line up with TRBD2. Unmatched junction bases numbered 14, after V lost 2 bases and J lost 2 bases. CDR3 length: 19 residues. Germline V gene lookup returns CDR1 SGHVS and CDR2 FNYEAQ. CDR3 in amino acids: CASSLLASGSTELQETQYF. The CDR3 DNA reads as TGTGCCAGCAGCTTATTGGCTAGCGGGAGCACGGAATTGCAAGAGACCCAGTACTTC.

This clonotype was counted between two and nine times. The chain recombines TRBV3-1 with TRBJ2-2, with D possibly TRBD2 on 6 matching bases. The CDR3 is 16 residues long. Germline V gene sequence: CDR1 LGHDT, CDR2 YNNKEL (reference sequence). Trimming removed 8 bases from V and 0 bases from J, with 16 bases in between. The CDR3 DNA sequence: TGTGCCAGCTCAGCCATAGGAGGGCCGAACACCGGGGAGCTGTTTTTT. This sequence encodes CASSAIGGPNTGELFF.

The gene calls are TRBV5-1 and TRBJ2-1, with TRBD1 identical over 7 bases. Germline CDR1 reads SGHRS; CDR2 reads YFSETQ. The CDR3 extends over 18 amino acids. The ends lost 3 bases at V and 1 base at J; junction bases unmatched: 13. CDR3 nucleotides: TGCGCCAGCAGCTCGAATCCGACTGGGACAGAGTCCTACAATGAGCAGTTCTTC. Translated, it gives CASSSNPTGTESYNEQFF.

CDR3 bases: TGCGCCAGCAGTGAGTCGATGAGTACAGGGGACTACGGGCAGTACTTC. This sequence encodes CASSESMSTGDYGQYF. This sequence joins TRBV10-2 and TRBJ2-4; D is tentatively TRBD1 or TRBD2 (7 bases each). Germline CDR1 and CDR2: WSHSY and SAAADI. The CDR3 is 16 amino acids. Trimming left V 0 bases short and J 13 bases short, with 22 bases between.

A remark on this clonotype: At one of its ends the junction is not consistent with the germline gene, which may arise from a read error. The J gene is TRBJ1-6, the V gene TRBV28; the D gene is possibly TRBD1 (6 bases). Germline V lookup: CDR1 MDHEN, CDR2 SYDVKM. The CDR3 contains 14 residues. In DNA form, the CDR3 reads TGTGCCAGCAGTTCCACAGGGTTGAATTCGCCCCTCCACTTT. Protein sequence: CASSSTGLNSPLHF.

The chain employs TRBV20-1 and TRBJ1-1; possible D gene TRBD1, 5 bases. V lost 5 bases and J lost 7, with 14 bases in between. Germline lookup yields CDR1 DFQATT and CDR2 SNEGSKA (reference sequence). This CDR3 comprises 12 residues. CDR3 sequence: CSAARTGGEAFF. In DNA, the CDR3 is TGCAGTGCTGCCCGTACAGGAGGTGAAGCTTTCTTT.

This clonotype appeared once. The chain links TRBV18 to TRBJ1-3; 10 bases align to TRBD1. The V gene's germline CDR1 is KGHSH and CDR2 LQKENI. Losses at the gene ends were 6 bases for V and 8 bases for J; bases not matched to a gene: 10. The CDR3 runs 15 residues. CDR3 nucleotide sequence: TGTGCCAGCTCTCTCACGGGACAGGGGATGGACACCATATATTTT. As protein: CASSLTGQGMDTIYF. Drawing the rest from reference TRBV18 and TRBJ1-3, the complete variable domain is NAGVMQNPRHLVRRRGQEARLRCSPMKGHSHVYWYRQLPEEGLKFMVYLQKENIIDESGMPKERFSAEFPKEGPSILRIQQVVRGDSAAYFCASSLTGQGMDTIYFGEGSWLTVV.

This clonotype turned up a few times. The rearrangement uses TRBV4-1 and TRBJ2-7; TRBD2 might be the D (6 bases). The CDR3 loop spans 15 amino acids. Germline assignment: CDR1 MGHRA and CDR2 YSYEKL. Trimming pared 0 bases from V and 0 bases from J, leaving 9 bases between. This CDR3 reads CASSQDEAGSYEQYF. CDR3 sequence (DNA): TGCGCCAGCAGCCAAGACGAAGCGGGCTCCTACGAGCAGTACTTC.

The rearrangement joins TRBV21-1 to TRBJ2-3; the table gives TRBD1 as D, unverified against the DNA. TRBV21-1 is a listed pseudogene. The CDR3 is 18 amino acids. For the CDR3, the DNA is TGTGCCAGCAGCAAAGGAGCGGGGCGGGGGAGCGGCACAGATACGCAGTATTTT. Translating gives CASSKGAGRGSGTDTQYF.

This chain uses TRBV6-5 with TRBJ2-5, with TRBD1 identical over 9 bases. The J segment lost 2 bases and the V segment lost 1 base, leaving 5 bases of the junction unmatched. This CDR3 contains 16 residues. The germline CDR1 and CDR2 sequences are MNHEY and SVGAGI. Written as DNA, the CDR3 is TGTGCCAGCAGTTACTTCCCCGGGACAGGGCAAGAGACCCAGTACTTC. Protein sequence: CASSYFPGTGQETQYF.